A selection of T cell receptor beta chains follows, all from one sample in a study of cytomegalovirus exposure and HLA in healthy donors. Assay: immunoSEQ multiplex PCR; the TCRdb copy retains only in-frame clones and omits some. This table holds around 68,000 clones, 75% found once. What was sequenced was PBMCs. These receptor sequences come from a woman in her 30s in good health and CMV-seropositive. Each CDR3 is given with its conserved first and last residue. The D gene is left open where the match is weak. Clone size is not always given. Where it is, it says once, few, many or a class for expanded clones.

V gene	J gene	clone size	D gene	CDR3 protein	CDR3 DNA
TRBV11-1	TRBJ2-7	-	TRBD2	CASSYRLAGGSNLYEQYF	TGTGCCAGCAGTTACCGACTAGCGGGAGGATCGAATCTCTACGAGCAGTACTTC
TRBV6-6	TRBJ2-7	few	-	CASSYSARQASEQYF	TGTGCCAGCAGTTACTCCGCTCGGCAGGCGAGCGAGCAGTACTTC
TRBV7-2	TRBJ2-7	many	-	CASSSWASSYEQYF	TGTGCCAGCAGCTCCTGGGCGAGCTCCTACGAGCAGTACTTC
TRBV4-2	TRBJ2-7	medium-sized	-	CASSQFPGEGYEQYF	TGTGCCAGCAGCCAATTTCCAGGGGAGGGCTACGAGCAGTACTTC
TRBV5-1	TRBJ1-2	-	-	CASSSDYGYTF	TGCGCCAGCAGTTCAGACTATGGCTACACCTTC
TRBV30	TRBJ2-4	once	TRBD2	CAWSAGGRGYIQYF	TGTGCCTGGAGTGCAGGCGGGAGAGGATACATTCAGTACTTC
TRBV19	TRBJ2-3	-	-	CASRPRGRTDTQYF	TGTGCCAGTAGGCCCCGGGGTAGGACAGATACGCAGTATTTT
TRBV7-6	TRBJ1-1	-	TRBD1	CASSPGQYGNTEAFF	TGTGCCAGCAGCCCGGGACAGTATGGGAACACTGAAGCTTTCTTT
TRBV5-1	TRBJ2-1	-	TRBD2	CASSLPSGDSYNEQFF	TGCGCCAGCAGCTTGCCTAGCGGGGATTCTTACAATGAACAGTTCTTC
TRBV21-1	TRBJ1-2	-	-	CASSKGNGYTF	TGTGCCAGCAGCAAGGGCAACGGCTACACCTTC
TRBV5-1	TRBJ2-5	-	TRBD1	CASSFDRALQETQYF	TGCGCCAGCAGCTTCGACAGGGCTCTCCAAGAGACCCAGTACTTC
TRBV19	TRBJ2-3	few	TRBD2	CASRAGAMTDTQYF	TGTGCCAGTAGGGCGGGAGCTATGACAGATACGCAGTATTTT
TRBV28	TRBJ2-7	-	-	CASSLTGLGEQYF	TGTGCCAGCAGTCTCACAGGGTTAGGCGAGCAGTACTTC
TRBV7-4	TRBJ2-3	-	TRBD2	CASSFGLAGGTDTQYF	TGTGCCAGCAGCTTCGGACTAGCGGGAGGTACAGATACGCAGTATTTT
TRBV7-2	TRBJ2-3	-	-	CASSLGERTSTDTQYF	TGTGCCAGCAGCTTAGGCGAGCGGACTAGCACAGATACGCAGTATTTT
TRBV5-1	TRBJ1-2	-	-	CASSTHGGNYGYTF	TGCGCCAGCAGCACTCACGGGGGTAACTATGGCTACACCTTC
TRBV5-1	TRBJ2-3	-	-	CASSSTGSTDTQYF	TGCGCCAGCAGCTCGACGGGTTCGACAGATACGCAGTATTTT
TRBV9	TRBJ1-1	-	-	CASSQDSTGGAFF	TGTGCCAGCAGCCAAGACTCTACCGGGGGAGCTTTCTTT
TRBV5-4	TRBJ1-3	-	-	CASSDARGPGNTIYF	TGTGCCAGCAGCGACGCAAGGGGTCCTGGAAACACCATATATTTT
TRBV11-2	TRBJ1-2	few	TRBD1	CASRGTGVSGYTF	TGTGCCAGCAGGGGCACAGGGGTCAGTGGCTACACCTTC